Each of the 26 T cell receptor beta chains below was sequenced from the same sample in a study of T cells after yellow fever vaccination (dated by TCRdb to the late 2010s). The sample's treatment or condition label, decoded: live attenuated yellow fever vaccine strain. The protocol used for the library was 5' RACE. Sequencing used an Illumina NovaSeq 6000. TCRdb handled the public reads itself, with Q25 trimming in fastp and clone calling in MiXCR, and kept productive beta chains. Identical CDR3 protein sequences are pooled into one entry, listed with their most common genes and DNA. Present in this sample are some 250,000 distinct CDR3 sequences, approximately 3.8% of which were seen just once. The biggest ten clones account for around 19% of the sample. Source: PBMCs, taken 15 days after the yellow fever booster vaccination. The origin of the receptors is a man younger than 35 who received the YFV17D yellow fever vaccine.

This clonotype was seen many times. The chain employs TRBV5-1 and TRBJ1-4, with D possibly matching TRBD1 (6 bases). The CDR3 is 14 amino acids. The V gene's germline CDR1 is SGHRS and CDR2 YFSETQ. Trimming left V 4 bases short and J 8 bases short, with 15 bases between. In DNA form, the CDR3 reads TGCGCCAGCAGCGTGGGACAACCGGGGGAAAAACTGTTTTTT. Translated, it gives CASSVGQPGEKLFF.

This clonotype was counted ten times or more. The CDR3 is CASGGVYEQYF. The CDR3 DNA reads TGTGCCAGCGGAGGGGTCTACGAGCAGTACTTC. The chain joins TRBV9 to TRBJ2-7; a possible D gene is TRBD2 (6 bases). CDR1 and CDR2 from the germline V gene are SGDLS and YYNGEE. The CDR3 extends over 11 amino acids. Trimming took off 7 bases at V and 3 bases at J, with 8 bases between the two ends.

This clonotype occurred many times. The chain has TRBV5-1 and TRBJ1-5; TRBD1 aligns across 9 bases. The CDR3 spans 14 residues. V gave up 3 bases and J gave up 5 bases; unmatched junction bases: 3. CDR1 SGHRS and CDR2 YFSETQ come from the germline V gene. The DNA for the CDR3 is TGCGCCAGCAGCTCGGGACAGGGCGATCAGCCCCAGCATTTT. This gives the protein CASSSGQGDQPQHF.

This clonotype was recorded many times. V and J are TRBV12-3 or TRBV12-4 and TRBJ2-2; D is possibly TRBD1 or TRBD2 (5 bases each). V shed 6 bases and J shed 7 bases, with 15 bases lying between them. CDR3 length: 14 residues. The CDR3 loop is CASSPDEGIGELFF. CDR3 bases: TGTGCCAGCAGCCCGGACGAGGGGATCGGGGAGCTGTTTTTT.

This clonotype has ten or more counts. This sequence joins TRBV11-2 and TRBJ2-1, with TRBD2 matching 7 bases. The CDR3 has 17 residues. Germline values: CDR1 SGHAT, CDR2 FQNNGV. The trim removed 0 bases at V and 1 base at J, leaving 6 bases unmatched. The CDR3, as DNA: TGTGCCAGCAGCTTAGACGGCGGGGGTGGGTCCTACAATGAGCAGTTCTTC. Translation: CASSLDGGGGSYNEQFF.

The sample holds many counts of this clonotype. This sequence joins TRBV12-3 or TRBV12-4 and TRBJ1-1, with D tentatively TRBD1 (6 bases). The CDR3 has 12 amino acids. The V end lost 6 bases, the J end lost 11 bases, and 16 bases lay between the germline ends. The CDR3 DNA is TGTGCCAGCAGGCCGGGAGGGGGAAATGCTTTCTTT. The encoded protein is CASRPGGGNAFF.

This clonotype was seen many times. The chain links TRBV19 to TRBJ2-7, with TRBD2 as a possible D gene (6 bases). V gave up 5 bases and J gave up 3 bases, with 11 bases separating them. CDR1 and CDR2 (germline): LNHDA, SQIVND (reference sequence). CDR3 length equals 13 residues. CDR3 sequence reads: CASSLEEGYEQYF. The CDR3 region has the DNA TGTGCCAGTAGTTTGGAGGAGGGCTACGAGCAGTACTTC. The full variable domain, its missing parts supplied by reference TRBV19 and TRBJ2-7, is DGGITQSPKYLFRKEGQNVTLSCEQNLNHDAMYWYRQDPGQGLRLIYYSQIVNDFQKGDIAEGYSVSREKKESFPLTVTSAQKNPTAFYLCASSLEEGYEQYFGPGTRLTVT.

This clonotype was seen many times. The CDR3 loop reads CASSPQLAGTDTQYF. CDR3 in DNA: TGTGCCAGCAGTCCCCAGCTAGCAGGCACAGATACGCAGTATTTT. The genes are TRBV12-3 or TRBV12-4 and TRBJ2-3, with a weak D call TRBD2 (5 bases). The CDR3 has 15 residues. The V end lost 5 bases, the J end lost 1 base, and 13 bases lay between the germline ends.

This chain joins TRBV9 and TRBJ2-2, with a possible D match to TRBD1 (5 bases). Between the trimmed V and J ends, which lost 3 bases and 5 bases, there was a span of 23 bases. Germline values: CDR1 SGDLS, CDR2 YYNGEE. This CDR3 spans 18 amino acids. CDR3 residues: CASSARWGGTARTGELFF. CDR3 DNA: TGTGCCAGCAGCGCCAGGTGGGGCGGCACGGCAAGGACCGGGGAGCTGTTTTTT.

Many counts were recorded for this clonotype. The chain recombines TRBV12-3 or TRBV12-4 with TRBJ1-4; D is unclear. Trimming stripped 6 bases from V and 5 bases from J, with 22 bases between. This CDR3 region has 17 residues. The CDR3: CASSPSRDEGGNEKLFF. In DNA form, the CDR3 reads TGTGCCAGCAGCCCATCCCGCGATGAGGGAGGGAATGAAAAACTGTTTTTT.

This clonotype has at least ten counts. This sequence joins TRBV2 and TRBJ1-5; D is possibly TRBD1 (5 bases). Germline V lookup: CDR1 SNHLY, CDR2 FYNNEI. The CDR3 contains 13 residues. V was cut by 3 bases and J by 7 bases, with 10 bases left in between. CDR3 in amino acids: CASSDGGGQPQHF. CDR3 coding DNA: TGTGCCAGCAGTGATGGGGGAGGACAGCCCCAGCATTTT.

Many counts were recorded for this clonotype. The chain recombines TRBV7-9 with TRBJ1-4, with no clear D. Germline V gene lookup returns CDR1 SEHNR and CDR2 FQNEAQ (reference sequence). The V and J ends lost 5 bases and 6 bases respectively, with 16 bases between them. This CDR3 contains 15 residues. The CDR3 sequence is CASSIRDLGDEKLFF. CDR3 bases: TGTGCCAGCAGCATCCGGGATTTGGGTGATGAAAAACTGTTTTTT.

This clonotype was detected ten times or more. The chain couples TRBV29-1 to TRBJ2-3, with 11 bases aligning to TRBD2. V gave up 4 bases and J gave up 2 bases; unmatched junction bases: 8. The germline V gene has CDR1 SQVTM and CDR2 ANQGSEA. There are 16 residues in the CDR3. DNA for the CDR3: TGCAGCGTTGGACTAGCGGGGACCTCACCCACAGATACGCAGTATTTT. This sequence encodes CSVGLAGTSPTDTQYF.

Ten or more counts support this clonotype. The chain recombines TRBV12-3 or TRBV12-4 with TRBJ1-5; D gene uncertain. Trimming took off 3 bases at V and 0 bases at J, with 3 bases between the two ends. The CDR3 runs 13 residues. CDR3 residues: CASSFNSNQPQHF. CDR3 nucleotide sequence: TGTGCCAGCAGTTTTAATAGCAATCAGCCCCAGCATTTT.

The J gene is TRBJ2-7, the V gene TRBV28; 8 bases align to TRBD1. The V and J ends lost 2 bases and 3 bases, in that order; junction bases with no gene match: 3. CDR1 is MDHEN and CDR2 is SYDVKM in the germline V gene. The CDR3 has 14 residues. CDR3 protein: CASSLPDRGYEQYV. As DNA, the CDR3 is TGTGCCAGCAGTTTACCAGACAGGGGCTACGAGCAGTACGTC.

There are many counts of this clonotype. The rearrangement links TRBV7-2 to TRBJ1-2; D is undetermined. Germline assignment: CDR1 SGHTA and CDR2 FQGNSA. V dropped 1 base and J dropped 4 bases, with 13 bases sitting between them. The CDR3 consists of 15 residues. CDR3 in amino acids: CASSLDRTSVYGYTF. For the CDR3, the DNA is TGTGCCAGCAGCTTAGACCGAACATCCGTCTATGGCTACACCTTC.

This clonotype was counted many times. The rearrangement joins TRBV2 to TRBJ2-7; D ambiguous. The CDR3 consists of 12 residues. Trimming removed 6 bases from V and 6 bases from J, with 12 bases in between. Germline V gene lookup returns CDR1 SNHLY and CDR2 FYNNEI. As DNA, the CDR3 is TGTGCCAGCAGGGACCCCCGGTTCGAGCAGTACTTC. Amino acids: CASRDPRFEQYF.

This clonotype was counted at least ten times. The CDR3 coding sequence is TGTGCCAGCAGCTTAGATGGACTCGTCTACAATGAGCAGTTCTTC. This gives the protein CASSLDGLVYNEQFF. The rearrangement joins TRBV7-2 to TRBJ2-1; tentatively, D is TRBD2 (5 bases). V was pared by 1 base and J by 3 bases, with 10 bases between. The germline V gene encodes CDR1 SGHTA and CDR2 FQGNSA. The length of the CDR3 is 15 residues.

The chain couples TRBV20-1 to TRBJ1-6; 8 nucleotides line up with TRBD1. The CDR3 has 15 amino acids. Germline assignment: CDR1 DFQATT and CDR2 SNEGSKA (reference sequence). The J segment lost 10 bases and the V segment lost 2 bases, leaving 10 bases of the junction unmatched. CDR3 residues: CSARIMDRAGSPLHF. The CDR3 DNA is TGCAGTGCTAGAATAATGGACAGGGCCGGGTCACCCCTCCACTTT.

This clonotype occurred many times. The chain has TRBV20-1 and TRBJ2-1; tentative D call: TRBD2 (7 bases). This CDR3 has 13 residues. Trimming removed 3 bases at V and 9 bases at J, with 15 bases between. Looked up from germline, CDR1 is DFQATT and CDR2 is SNEGSKA (reference sequence). The CDR3 DNA reads TGCAGTGCTAGGTCTTCCGGGGGGCTTGAGCAGTTCTTC. This codes for CSARSSGGLEQFF.

This clonotype was seen repeatedly, ten times or more. V and J are TRBV4-1 and TRBJ2-2; D gene ambiguous. The CDR3 has 15 residues. V gave up 0 bases and J gave up 2 bases, with 7 bases separating them. From germline, CDR1 is MGHRA and CDR2 YSYEKL. CDR3 protein: CASSQEPTNTGELFF. In DNA, the CDR3 is TGCGCCAGCAGCCAAGAACCGACAAACACCGGGGAGCTGTTTTTT.

At least ten counts were recorded for this clonotype. V gene TRBV11-2 combines with J gene TRBJ1-2, with D uncertain. The V end was cut by 6 bases, the J end by 0 bases, with 11 bases between. CDR1 is SGHAT and CDR2 is FQNNGV in the germline V gene. CDR3 length: 14 amino acids. In DNA form, the CDR3 reads TGTGCCAGCAGACCACTGACGGCTAACTATGGCTACACCTTC. It codes for CASRPLTANYGYTF.

This clonotype has at least ten counts. The chain uses TRBV12-3 or TRBV12-4 and TRBJ2-7, with D tentatively TRBD1 (6 bases). Trimming took off 1 base at V and 0 bases at J, with 10 bases between the two ends. The CDR3 runs to 15 residues. The CDR3 here is CASSLGQAGSYEQYV. The CDR3 DNA reads TGTGCCAGCAGTTTAGGACAGGCCGGCTCCTACGAGCAGTACGTC.

This clonotype appeared many times. V gene TRBV29-1 combines with J gene TRBJ1-2, with 9 bases that match TRBD1. Germline assignment: CDR1 SQVTM and CDR2 ANQGSEA. The CDR3 loop spans 13 amino acids. Trimming at V came to 1 base and at J to 8 bases, leaving 5 bases not matched to a gene. Here the CDR3 reads CSVEGDRVEGYTF. The CDR3 region has the DNA TGCAGCGTTGAAGGGGACAGGGTCGAGGGCTACACCTTC.

This clonotype was picked up many times. This chain links TRBV6-2 or TRBV6-3 with TRBJ2-7, with D unclear. The CDR3 spans 15 residues. Germline-derived CDR1 and CDR2 are MNHEY and SVGEGT. V lost 0 bases and J lost 0, with 9 bases in between. DNA for the CDR3: TGTGCCAGCAGTTACTCGACGTTCGGCTCCTACGAGCAGTACGTC. It translates to CASSYSTFGSYEQYV.

This clonotype was observed many times. V gene TRBV12-3 or TRBV12-4 combines with J gene TRBJ1-1; D is possibly TRBD1 (6 bases). CDR3 length: 13 amino acids. The germline V and J ends were trimmed by 1 base and 6 bases, with 9 bases remaining between them. For the CDR3, the DNA is TGTGCCAGCAGTTTAGTGGGGGGCGCTGAAGCTTTCTTT. It is translated as CASSLVGGAEAFF.